The 25 T cell receptor beta chains reported below all come from one sample, sequenced in a study of CD8 T cells in ankylosing spondylitis. These receptors have no identified antigens. TCRdb independently ran MiXCR on the 5' RACE reads; one entry per CDR3 protein. The table records over 700,000 distinct CDR3 sequences, around a fifth of them present only once. General study points: For ankylosing spondylitis blood, a TCR beta motif of 7 to 9 highly homologous variants appeared characteristic.

The sequencing input was blood, either unsorted or a sorted T cell fraction (not recorded which). These receptors came from a male donor with ankylosing spondylitis.

As concerns this clonotype: It may be a read error: a sequence one base away is much more abundant. The chain couples TRBV7-6 to TRBJ2-5, with D maybe TRBD1 (5 bases). The CDR3 contains 16 residues. V dropped 2 bases and J dropped 4 bases, with 17 bases sitting between them. The V gene's germline CDR1 is SGHVS and CDR2 FNYEAQ. CDR3 coding DNA: TGTGCCAGCAGCTTATCCTCACAGGCCGTTGGAGAGACCCAGTACTTC. Translation gives CASSLSSQAVGETQYF. The whole variable domain, remainder taken from reference TRBV7-6 and TRBJ2-5, is GAGVSQSPRYKVTKRGQDVALRCDPISGHVSLYWYRQALGQGPEFLTYFNYEAQQDKSGLPNDRFSAERPEGSISTLTIQRTEQRDSAMYRCASSLSSQAVGETQYFGPGTRLLVL.

This clonotype came up a few times. The chain is built from TRBV7-2 and TRBJ2-7; 8 nucleotides align to TRBD1. This CDR3 has 15 residues. Trimming cost V 2 bases and J 7 bases; bases outside gene matches: 10. The germline V gene has CDR1 SGHTA and CDR2 FQGNSA. CDR3 in amino acids: CASSLPPGQAGEQYF. Written as DNA, the CDR3 is TGTGCCAGCAGCTTACCACCGGGACAGGCGGGTGAGCAGTACTTC.

This clonotype was observed once. This chain joins TRBV12-3 or TRBV12-4 and TRBJ2-2; D possibly corresponds to TRBD1 (6 bases). The V end lost 11 bases, the J end lost 8 bases, and 33 bases lay between the germline ends. The CDR3 totals 18 residues. CDR3 sequence (DNA): TGTGCCCGCGGTTACCCCATAGAACAGGGCCCACGAAGTGGGGAGCTGTTTTTT. This sequence encodes CARGYPIEQGPRSGELFF.

This clonotype was detected a few times. The chain links TRBV18 to TRBJ2-1; perhaps TRBD1 as D (5 bases). Germline assignment: CDR1 KGHSH and CDR2 LQKENI. V lost 4 bases and J lost 5, with 12 bases in between. The CDR3 runs 14 residues. This CDR3 reads CASSLQGRNNEQFF. In DNA, the CDR3 is TGTGCCAGCTCACTCCAGGGAAGAAACAATGAGCAGTTCTTC.

The chain employs TRBV5-1 and TRBJ1-1; 10 positions agree with TRBD1. The CDR3 loop spans 14 amino acids. Losses at the gene ends were 4 bases for V and 5 bases for J; bases not matched to a gene: 5. Germline V CDR1 and CDR2: SGHRS, YFSETQ. The CDR3 here is CASSRRDRGTEAFF. The CDR3 DNA reads as TGCGCCAGCAGCCGCAGGGACAGGGGAACTGAAGCTTTCTTT. Looking up the rest from reference TRBV5-1 and TRBJ1-1 gives the full variable domain: KAGVTQTPRYLIKTRGQQVTLSCSPISGHRSVSWYQQTPGQGLQFLFEYFSETQRNKGNFPGRFSGRQFSNSRSEMNVSTLELGDSALYLCASSRRDRGTEAFFGQGTRLTVV.

This clonotype was found a few times. Here the CDR3 DNA reads TGTGCCAGCAGCTTAGACTTGCTGACAACTAATGAAAAACTGTTTTTT. Protein product: CASSLDLLTTNEKLFF. The V call is TRBV11-2, the J call TRBJ1-4; unclear D gene. This CDR3 region has 16 residues. Germline loops: CDR1 SGHAT, CDR2 FQNNGV. V was clipped by 0 bases and J by 0 bases, with 8 bases between them. The full variable domain, in which reference TRBV11-2 and TRBJ1-4 provide the parts outside the CDR3, is EAGVAQSPRYKIIEKRQSVAFWCNPISGHATLYWYQQILGQGPKLLIQFQNNGVVDDSQLPKDRFSAERLKGVDSTLKIQPAKLEDSAVYLCASSLDLLTTNEKLFFGSGTQLSVL.

This clonotype has a handful of counts. V and J are TRBV5-1 and TRBJ1-1; D remains ambiguous. This CDR3 contains 14 residues. The ends were cut back, 0 bases at V and 1 base at J, with 7 bases in the middle. The germline V gene encodes CDR1 SGHRS and CDR2 YFSETQ. CDR3 residues: CASSLDSTNTEAFF. CDR3 sequence (DNA): TGCGCCAGCAGCTTGGACAGTACGAACACTGAAGCTTTCTTT. Variable domain in full (rest from reference TRBV5-1 and TRBJ1-1): KAGVTQTPRYLIKTRGQQVTLSCSPISGHRSVSWYQQTPGQGLQFLFEYFSETQRNKGNFPGRFSGRQFSNSRSEMNVSTLELGDSALYLCASSLDSTNTEAFFGQGTRLTVV.

The genes are TRBV7-6 and TRBJ2-1, with 8 bases fitting TRBD2. V was pared by 5 bases and J by 8 bases, with 8 bases of the junction left unmatched. The CDR3 loop spans 14 amino acids. Per germline, CDR1 SGHVS and CDR2 FNYEAQ. This chain's CDR3 is CASSPWTSSDEQFF. CDR3 nucleotides: TGTGCCAGCAGCCCGTGGACTAGCAGTGATGAGCAGTTCTTC.

This clonotype was seen only a few times. This chain uses TRBV5-1 with TRBJ2-1, with 9 bases that match TRBD2. V gave up 4 bases and J gave up 5 bases; unmatched junction bases: 7. The CDR3 sequence is 15 residues long. CDR1 and CDR2 (germline): SGHRS, YFSETQ. The CDR3 reads CASSRSGRWDNEQFF. DNA of the CDR3: TGCGCCAGCAGCCGGAGCGGGAGGTGGGACAATGAGCAGTTCTTC.

The V call is TRBV20-1, the J call TRBJ2-1, with D possibly matching TRBD2 (6 bases). The CDR3 is 13 residues long. The germline gives CDR1 DFQATT, CDR2 SNEGSKA (reference sequence). V lost 3 bases, J lost 2 bases, and 8 bases lay in between. The CDR3 region has the DNA TGCAGTGCTAGTGGGACTCCCTACAATGAGCAGTTCTTC. Translated, it gives CSASGTPYNEQFF.

This chain links TRBV6-1 with TRBJ1-1; D not resolved. CDR3 size: 16 residues. Germline-derived CDR1 and CDR2 are MNHNS and SASEGT. Trimming stripped 4 bases from V and 0 bases from J, with 15 bases between. As DNA, the CDR3 is TGTGCCAGCAGTGCGTTAGACATTTTAATGAACACTGAAGCTTTCTTT. It specifies CASSALDILMNTEAFF.

The V and J genes are TRBV7-2 and TRBJ1-1; D unresolved. The germline gives CDR1 SGHTA, CDR2 FQGNSA. Trimming removed 6 bases at V and 5 bases at J, with 13 bases between. The CDR3 length is 13 residues. The CDR3 nucleotides read TGTGCCAGCAGTTTCACAAAGGAGACTGAAGCTTTCTTT. Translation gives CASSFTKETEAFF.

This chain connects TRBV6-2 or TRBV6-3 to TRBJ2-3; 12 nucleotides line up with TRBD2. V was clipped by 7 bases and J by 6 bases; unmatched bases: 23. This CDR3 contains 20 residues. Germline V gene lookup returns CDR1 MNHEY and CDR2 SVGEGT. CDR3 DNA sequence: TGTGCCAGCAAAGCGTTACCTCCCGGGACTAGCGGGCAAGTCGGGGATACGCAGTATTTT. This codes for CASKALPPGTSGQVGDTQYF.

V is TRBV5-1 and J is TRBJ1-6; a weak D match, TRBD1 (6 bases). V was pared by 0 bases and J by 8 bases, with 12 bases between. The CDR3 is 15 residues long. Germline CDR1 is SGHRS and CDR2 is YFSETQ. The CDR3 nucleotides read TGCGCCAGCAGCTTGGTTGGGGGGCCAGATTCACCCCTCCACTTT. Translated: CASSLVGGPDSPLHF.

This chain joins TRBV15 and TRBJ2-1, with 7 bases fitting TRBD1. The ends lost 1 base at V and 3 bases at J; junction bases unmatched: 6. Germline V CDR1 and CDR2: LNHNV, YYDKDF (reference sequence). The CDR3 consists of 16 residues. The CDR3 protein is CATSRVAGTVYNEQFF. The CDR3 nucleotides are TGTGCCACCAGCAGAGTGGCCGGGACAGTCTACAATGAGCAGTTCTTC.

The rearrangement joins TRBV6-4 to TRBJ2-1; a weak D match, TRBD2 (6 bases). Trimming took 5 bases from V and 3 from J, leaving 14 bases between them. This CDR3 has 15 amino acids. From germline, CDR1 is MRHNA and CDR2 SNTAGT. CDR3 sequence reads: CASSPTRVGYNEQFF. In nucleotides, the CDR3 is TGTGCCAGCAGTCCGACTAGGGTGGGCTACAATGAGCAGTTCTTC.

The chain is built from TRBV2 and TRBJ1-2; D is possibly TRBD1 (5 bases). This CDR3 has 15 residues. The germline CDR1 and CDR2 sequences are SNHLY and FYNNEI. V was cut by 11 bases and J by 1 base, with 20 bases left in between. CDR3 DNA sequence: TGTGCCGGGACCCCCGAGCAGAGACTTAACTATGGCTACACCTTC. Its translation: CAGTPEQRLNYGYTF.

This clonotype was recorded many times. The rearrangement joins TRBV5-1 to TRBJ2-1; 8 bases agree with TRBD2. Trimming took 3 bases from V and 4 from J; bases not matched to a gene: 6. CDR1 and CDR2 (germline): SGHRS, YFSETQ. The CDR3 totals 15 residues. The CDR3 region is CASSSSGGGYNEQFF. CDR3 coding DNA: TGCGCCAGCAGCTCGAGCGGGGGTGGTTACAATGAGCAGTTCTTC. The full variable domain, its missing parts supplied by reference TRBV5-1 and TRBJ2-1, is KAGVTQTPRYLIKTRGQQVTLSCSPISGHRSVSWYQQTPGQGLQFLFEYFSETQRNKGNFPGRFSGRQFSNSRSEMNVSTLELGDSALYLCASSSSGGGYNEQFFGPGTRLTVL.

This chain uses TRBV20-1 with TRBJ2-5; the match to TRBD2 covers 9 bases. Trimming took 1 base from V and 0 from J; bases not matched to a gene: 15. The CDR3 sequence is 19 residues long. The germline V gene encodes CDR1 DFQATT and CDR2 SNEGSKA (reference sequence). CDR3 loop: CSARAGLLAGRIHQETQYF. The CDR3 DNA follows: TGCAGTGCTAGAGCGGGGCTTCTAGCGGGACGGATTCACCAAGAGACCCAGTACTTC.

This clonotype was detected ten times or more. The chain joins TRBV4-2 to TRBJ2-1, with D unresolved. The germline gives CDR1 LGHNA, CDR2 YNFKEQ. This CDR3 is built from 13 residues. Trimming cost V 0 bases and J 6 bases, with 6 bases left between them. The DNA of the CDR3 is TGTGCCAGCAGCCAAGATCGGGTCAATGAGCAGTTCTTC. This sequence encodes CASSQDRVNEQFF.

This clonotype was seen a handful of times. The chain is built from TRBV7-3 and TRBJ2-1, with a weak D call TRBD2 (6 bases). Per germline, CDR1 SGHTA and CDR2 FQGTGA. Trimming cost V 1 base and J 8 bases, with 12 bases left between them. The CDR3 spans 14 residues. This CDR3 reads CASSLMGGRHEQFF. The DNA for the CDR3 is TGTGCCAGCAGCTTAATGGGGGGTAGGCATGAGCAGTTCTTC.

CDR3 DNA sequence: TGCGCCAGCAGCGGATTAGCGGGAGGGCCCCACAATGAGCAGTTCTTC. Protein product: CASSGLAGGPHNEQFF. This chain connects TRBV5-1 to TRBJ2-1, with TRBD2 identical over 11 bases. Trimming took 4 bases from V and 5 from J; bases not matched to a gene: 8. The CDR3 is 16 amino acids. Germline V gives CDR1 SGHRS, CDR2 YFSETQ. The variable domain in full, with the rest retrieved from reference TRBV5-1 and TRBJ2-1, is KAGVTQTPRYLIKTRGQQVTLSCSPISGHRSVSWYQQTPGQGLQFLFEYFSETQRNKGNFPGRFSGRQFSNSRSEMNVSTLELGDSALYLCASSGLAGGPHNEQFFGPGTRLTVL.

This clonotype was seen more than once but under ten times. The chain joins TRBV7-2 to TRBJ1-2, with 9 positions matching TRBD1. V shed 3 bases and J 2 bases; nucleotides not matched to a gene: 4. Germline lookup yields CDR1 SGHTA and CDR2 FQGNSA. This CDR3 is built from 15 residues. CDR3 sequence (DNA): TGTGCCAGCAGCTTCACCGGGACAGGGAACTATGGCTACACCTTC. Its protein product is CASSFTGTGNYGYTF.

V and J are TRBV24-1 and TRBJ2-7; no reliable D call. The V end lost 5 bases, the J end lost 3 bases, and 10 bases lay between the germline ends. This CDR3 is built from 13 residues. The V gene's germline CDR1 is KGHDR and CDR2 SFDVKD. The CDR3 sequence is CATSVEHLYEQYF. The CDR3, as DNA: TGTGCCACCAGTGTCGAACACCTCTACGAGCAGTACTTC.

This clonotype showed up just once. The chain is built from TRBV12-3 or TRBV12-4 and TRBJ2-7; 10 bases are shared with TRBD1. Germline trimming cut 6 bases from V and 5 bases from J; bases unmatched to any gene: 10. This CDR3 is built from 15 residues. Written as DNA, the CDR3 is TGTGCCAGCAGCCGATACCGGGACAGGGGCCACGAGCAGTACTTC. Its translation: CASSRYRDRGHEQYF.